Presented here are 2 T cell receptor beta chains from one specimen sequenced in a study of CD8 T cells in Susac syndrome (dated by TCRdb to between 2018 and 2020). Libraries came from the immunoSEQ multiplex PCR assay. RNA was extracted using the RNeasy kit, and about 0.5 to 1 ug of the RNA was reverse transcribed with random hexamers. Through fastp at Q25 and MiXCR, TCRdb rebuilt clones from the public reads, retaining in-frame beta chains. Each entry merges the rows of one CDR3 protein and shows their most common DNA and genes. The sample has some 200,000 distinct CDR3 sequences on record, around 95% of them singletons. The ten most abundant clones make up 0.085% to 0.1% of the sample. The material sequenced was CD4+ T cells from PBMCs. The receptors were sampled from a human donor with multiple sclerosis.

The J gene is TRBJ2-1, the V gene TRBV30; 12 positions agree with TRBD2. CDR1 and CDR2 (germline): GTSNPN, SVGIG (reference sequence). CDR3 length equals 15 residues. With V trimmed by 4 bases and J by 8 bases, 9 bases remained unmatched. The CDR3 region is CAWTSGRASGHEQFF. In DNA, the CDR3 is TGTGCCTGGACTAGCGGGAGGGCCTCTGGGCATGAGCAGTTCTTC.

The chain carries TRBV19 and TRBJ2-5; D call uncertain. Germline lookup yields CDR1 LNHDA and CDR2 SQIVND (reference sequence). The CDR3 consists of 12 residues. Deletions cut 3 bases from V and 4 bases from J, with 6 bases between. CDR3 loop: CASSIKGETQYF. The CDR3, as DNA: TGTGCCAGTAGTATCAAGGGAGAGACCCAGTACTTC.